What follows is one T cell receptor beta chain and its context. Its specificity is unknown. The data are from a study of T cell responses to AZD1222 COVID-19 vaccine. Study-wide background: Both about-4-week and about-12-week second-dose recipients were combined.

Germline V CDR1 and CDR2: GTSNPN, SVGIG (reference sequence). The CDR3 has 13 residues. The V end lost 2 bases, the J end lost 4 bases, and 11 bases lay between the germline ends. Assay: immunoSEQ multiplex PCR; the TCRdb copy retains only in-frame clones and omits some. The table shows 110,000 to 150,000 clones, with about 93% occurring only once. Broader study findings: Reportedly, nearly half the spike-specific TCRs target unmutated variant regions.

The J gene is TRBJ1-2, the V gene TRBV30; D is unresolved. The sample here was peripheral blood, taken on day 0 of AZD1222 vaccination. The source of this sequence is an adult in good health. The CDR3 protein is CAWSKMGIYGYTF. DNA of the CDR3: TGTGCCTGGAGTAAGATGGGGATCTATGGCTACACCTTC.